The subject of this entry is one TCR beta chain. Its target is not known. The sample originates from a study of follicular helper T cells after annual influenza vaccination. Study-level findings and limits: Day 7 ICOS+CD38+ clones were most often found later in ICOS-CD38- cTfh cells.

Time point denoted: 2014-2015 season, pre-vaccination. CDR1 is MDHEN, CDR2 SYDVKM, per germline. There are 12 residues in the CDR3. The germline V and J ends were trimmed by 5 bases and 10 bases, with 14 bases remaining between them. Libraries were prepared by immunoSEQ multiplex PCR; TCRdb keeps only in-frame clonotypes and omits some of them. The table shows 7,500 to 9,500 clones, with 65% to 90% occurring only once. V is TRBV28 and J is TRBJ1-1, with D perhaps matching TRBD1 (5 bases). This specimen consisted of CXCR5+ CD38- circulating T follicular helper cells from blood, obtained on the day of influenza vaccination. Regarding subset: circulating Tfh, non-naive CD4+CXCR5+PD-1+ (ICOS+CD38+ or ICOS-CD38-). The sequence was obtained from an adult who received the influenza vaccine. The DNA of the CDR3 is TGTGCCAGCAGTCGGGGGGGGATTGGAGCTTTCTTT. It is translated as CASSRGGIGAFF.